This T cell receptor beta chain was captured by sequencing in a study of T cells in Graves' hyperthyroidism and ophthalmopathy. The CDR3 consists of 14 residues. V dropped 1 base and J dropped 5 bases, with 11 bases sitting between them. Germline-derived CDR1 and CDR2 are SGHVS and FNYEAQ. In its sample, this clonotype was seen many times. Amplification yielded TCR beta CDR3 regions, with RNA transcripts as the source. In the first-round RT-PCR of the TCR CDR3, the HTBI primer set was used. TCRdb redid the calling of the multiplex PCR reads with MiXCR, one entry per CDR3 protein. The repertoire holds about 840,000 distinct CDR3 sequences, with roughly 40% as singletons.

This chain connects TRBV7-6 to TRBJ2-5; D unclear. Sequenced: blood. This receptor was identified in a man aged 18-30 years with Graves' hyperthyroidism. The CDR3 loop is CASSLVPSPETQYF. The CDR3 DNA reads as TGTGCCAGCAGCTTAGTGCCTAGTCCGGAGACCCAGTACTTC.